These T cell receptor beta chains were read from a single sample in a study of blood T cell repertoires in COVID-19. Libraries were prepared by immunoSEQ multiplex PCR; TCRdb keeps only in-frame clonotypes and omits some of them. This sample has about 360,000 clones, with roughly 77% found just once. The sequenced material came from peripheral blood. These receptor sequences come from a human donor with acute or convalescent COVID-19. The donor label of this sample is uncertain. CDR3s include the opening cysteine and the closing phenylalanine or tryptophan. D genes are given only for firm matches. Not every row has a clone size; where given, it reads once, few, many or a size class.

cdr3_aa: CASSQRDRDPSGAFF
cdr3_nt: TGTGCCAGCAGCCAAAGGGACAGGGACCCGAGTGGAGCTTTCTTT
v_call: TRBV4-2
j_call: TRBJ1-1
d_call: TRBD1
cdr3_length: 15
clone_size: NA

cdr3_aa: CATSRVVGQGGRSPLHF
cdr3_nt: TGTGCCACCAGCAGAGTCGTCGGACAGGGGGGAAGATCACCCCTCCACTTT
v_call: TRBV15
j_call: TRBJ1-6
d_call: TRBD1
cdr3_length: 17
clone_size: NA

cdr3_aa: CASTGDTEAFF
cdr3_nt: TGTGCCAGCACGGGGGACACTGAAGCTTTCTTT
v_call: TRBV2
j_call: TRBJ1-1
d_call: NA
cdr3_length: 11
clone_size: NA

cdr3_aa: CASSQSRWTSGAYNEQFF
cdr3_nt: TGTGCCAGCAGCCAGAGCCGCTGGACTAGCGGGGCATACAATGAGCAGTTCTTC
v_call: TRBV3-1/TRBV3-2
j_call: TRBJ2-1
d_call: TRBD2
cdr3_length: 18
clone_size: NA

cdr3_aa: CASSLVSVRVNEQYF
cdr3_nt: TGTGCCAGCAGTTTAGTATCGGTCAGGGTAAACGAGCAGTACTTC
v_call: TRBV28
j_call: TRBJ2-7
d_call: NA
cdr3_length: 15
clone_size: few

cdr3_aa: CASSPVGQGIGFGYTF
cdr3_nt: TGTGCCAGCAGTCCGGTGGGACAGGGTATTGGGTTTGGCTACACCTTC
v_call: TRBV28
j_call: TRBJ1-2
d_call: TRBD1
cdr3_length: 16
clone_size: NA

cdr3_aa: CASSPLAGTSGTYEQYF
cdr3_nt: TGTGCCAGCTCACCGTTAGCCGGGACTAGCGGTACCTACGAGCAGTACTTC
v_call: TRBV18
j_call: TRBJ2-7
d_call: TRBD2
cdr3_length: 17
clone_size: NA

cdr3_aa: CASSSHSPGGQGTNVLTF
cdr3_nt: TGTGCCAGTAGTAGCCATTCACCAGGTGGACAGGGGACCAACGTCCTGACTTTC
v_call: TRBV19
j_call: TRBJ2-6
d_call: TRBD1
cdr3_length: 18
clone_size: NA

cdr3_aa: CASSEGGAANEKLFF
cdr3_nt: TGTGCCAGCAGTGAAGGGGGCGCGGCTAATGAAAAACTGTTTTTT
v_call: TRBV2
j_call: TRBJ1-4
d_call: NA
cdr3_length: 15
clone_size: once

cdr3_aa: CASSPGQGSSGANVLTF
cdr3_nt: TGTGCCAGTAGCCCGGGACAGGGTAGCTCTGGGGCCAACGTCCTGACTTTC
v_call: TRBV19
j_call: TRBJ2-6
d_call: TRBD1
cdr3_length: 17
clone_size: NA

cdr3_aa: CASSGVPGQGLREKLFF
cdr3_nt: TGTGCCAGCAGTGGGGTCCCGGGACAGGGGTTAAGGGAAAAACTGTTTTTT
v_call: TRBV6-1
j_call: TRBJ1-4
d_call: TRBD1
cdr3_length: 17
clone_size: NA

cdr3_aa: CSVLTGQVTGELFF
cdr3_nt: TGCAGCGTCTTAACAGGGCAGGTCACCGGGGAGCTGTTTTTT
v_call: TRBV29-1
j_call: TRBJ2-2
d_call: NA
cdr3_length: 14
clone_size: NA

cdr3_aa: CAISPTGGITEAFF
cdr3_nt: TGTGCCATCAGCCCCACAGGGGGAATCACTGAAGCTTTCTTT
v_call: TRBV10-3
j_call: TRBJ1-1
d_call: TRBD1
cdr3_length: 14
clone_size: NA

cdr3_aa: CASSDQGGGNQPQHF
cdr3_nt: TGTGCCAGCAGTGACCAGGGTGGTGGCAATCAGCCCCAGCATTTT
v_call: TRBV6-1
j_call: TRBJ1-5
d_call: NA
cdr3_length: 15
clone_size: NA

cdr3_aa: CASSQTRGGYNEQFF
cdr3_nt: TGTGCCAGCAGCCAAACGCGGGGGGGCTACAATGAGCAGTTCTTC
v_call: TRBV3-1/TRBV3-2
j_call: TRBJ2-1
d_call: TRBD2
cdr3_length: 15
clone_size: NA

cdr3_aa: CASSLGGTGAYEQYF
cdr3_nt: TGCGCCAGCAGCTTGGGCGGGACAGGGGCCTACGAGCAGTACTTC
v_call: TRBV5-1
j_call: TRBJ2-7
d_call: TRBD1
cdr3_length: 15
clone_size: NA

cdr3_aa: CASSDETTGGKTQYF
cdr3_nt: TGTGCCAGCAGCGACGAAACCACAGGGGGAAAGACCCAGTACTTC
v_call: TRBV5-4
j_call: TRBJ2-5
d_call: TRBD1
cdr3_length: 15
clone_size: NA

cdr3_aa: CASSDLLSDNEQFF
cdr3_nt: TGTGCCAGCAGTGACCTGCTGAGCGACAATGAGCAGTTCTTC
v_call: TRBV6-1
j_call: TRBJ2-1
d_call: NA
cdr3_length: 14
clone_size: NA

cdr3_aa: CASSPIGTGNQPQHF
cdr3_nt: TGCGCCAGCAGCCCCATTGGGACAGGCAATCAGCCCCAGCATTTT
v_call: TRBV4-1
j_call: TRBJ1-5
d_call: TRBD1
cdr3_length: 15
clone_size: NA

cdr3_aa: CASRDPGAPGETQYF
cdr3_nt: TGTGCCAGCAGGGATCCTGGGGCGCCGGGAGAGACCCAGTACTTC
v_call: TRBV7-2
j_call: TRBJ2-5
d_call: NA
cdr3_length: 15
clone_size: NA

cdr3_aa: CASSLDGNYGYTF
cdr3_nt: TGTGCCAGCAGCTTGGACGGGAACTATGGCTACACCTTC
v_call: TRBV5-4
j_call: TRBJ1-2
d_call: NA
cdr3_length: 13
clone_size: NA

cdr3_aa: CASSRGRDGNTIYF
cdr3_nt: TGCGCCAGCAGTCGAGGGAGGGATGGAAACACCATATATTTT
v_call: TRBV10-2
j_call: TRBJ1-3
d_call: NA
cdr3_length: 14
clone_size: NA

cdr3_aa: CASSLAQKRRDTQYF
cdr3_nt: TGTGCCAGCAGCTTGGCCCAAAAGCGGCGAGATACGCAGTATTTT
v_call: TRBV5-4
j_call: TRBJ2-3
d_call: NA
cdr3_length: 15
clone_size: NA

cdr3_aa: CASSLGGQGQWYYGYTF
cdr3_nt: TGTGCCAGCAGCTTAGGAGGACAGGGCCAGTGGTACTATGGCTACACCTTC
v_call: TRBV11-2
j_call: TRBJ1-2
d_call: TRBD1
cdr3_length: 17
clone_size: NA

cdr3_aa: CASILGASGGRHEQYF
cdr3_nt: TGTGCCAGCATCCTGGGGGCGAGCGGGGGTCGGCACGAGCAGTACTTC
v_call: TRBV7-8
j_call: TRBJ2-7
d_call: TRBD2
cdr3_length: 16
clone_size: NA

cdr3_aa: CASSLSPGGGNKETQYF
cdr3_nt: TGTGCCAGCAGCTTGTCCCCAGGCGGGGGAAACAAAGAGACCCAGTACTTC
v_call: TRBV5-4
j_call: TRBJ2-5
d_call: TRBD2
cdr3_length: 17
clone_size: NA